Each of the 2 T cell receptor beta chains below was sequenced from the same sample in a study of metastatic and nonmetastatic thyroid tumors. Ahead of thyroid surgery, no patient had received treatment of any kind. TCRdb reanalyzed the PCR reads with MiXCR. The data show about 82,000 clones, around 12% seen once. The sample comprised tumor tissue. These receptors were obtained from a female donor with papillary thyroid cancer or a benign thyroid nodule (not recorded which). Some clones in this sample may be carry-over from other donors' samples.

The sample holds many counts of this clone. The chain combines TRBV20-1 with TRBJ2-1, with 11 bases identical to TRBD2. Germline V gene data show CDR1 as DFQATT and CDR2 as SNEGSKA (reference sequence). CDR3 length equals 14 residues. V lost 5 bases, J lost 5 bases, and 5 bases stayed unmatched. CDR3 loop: CSAPLAGVNNEQFF. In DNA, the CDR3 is TGCAGTGCTCCACTAGCGGGGGTTAACAATGAGCAGTTCTTC.

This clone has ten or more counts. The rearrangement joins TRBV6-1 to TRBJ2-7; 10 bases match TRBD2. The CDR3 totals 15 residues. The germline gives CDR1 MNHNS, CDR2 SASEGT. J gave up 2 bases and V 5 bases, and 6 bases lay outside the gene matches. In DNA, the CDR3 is TGTGCCAGCAGTCCTCGGCTAGCGGGGGCCTACGAGCAGTACTTC. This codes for CASSPRLAGAYEQYF.